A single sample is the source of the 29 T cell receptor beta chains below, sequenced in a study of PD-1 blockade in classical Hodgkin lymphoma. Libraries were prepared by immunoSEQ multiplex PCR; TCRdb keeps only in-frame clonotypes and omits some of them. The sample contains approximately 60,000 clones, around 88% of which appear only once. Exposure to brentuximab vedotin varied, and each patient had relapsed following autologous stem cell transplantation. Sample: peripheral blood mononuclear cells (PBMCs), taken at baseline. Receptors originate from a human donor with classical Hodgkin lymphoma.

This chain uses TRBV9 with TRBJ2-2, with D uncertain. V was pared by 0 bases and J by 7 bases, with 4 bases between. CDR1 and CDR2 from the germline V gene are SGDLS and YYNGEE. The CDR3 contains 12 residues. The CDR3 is CASSVVGGELFF. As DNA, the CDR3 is TGTGCCAGCAGCGTAGTTGGCGGGGAGCTGTTTTTT.

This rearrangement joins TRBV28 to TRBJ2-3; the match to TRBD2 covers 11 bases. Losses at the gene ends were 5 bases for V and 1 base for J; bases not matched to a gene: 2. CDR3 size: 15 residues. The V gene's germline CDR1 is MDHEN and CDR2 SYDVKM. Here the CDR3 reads CASSPTSGGTDTQYF. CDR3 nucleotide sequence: TGTGCCAGCAGTCCGACTAGCGGGGGCACAGATACGCAGTATTTT.

Written as DNA, the CDR3 is TGCGCCAGCAGCCCTCCCGGAGCGGATACCCCTTTGACTAGCACAGATACGCAGTATTTT. Translation gives CASSPPGADTPLTSTDTQYF. The V and J genes are TRBV5-1 and TRBJ2-3; perhaps TRBD2 as D (5 bases). The V and J ends lost 4 bases and 0 bases respectively, with 27 bases between them. The germline gives CDR1 SGHRS, CDR2 YFSETQ. CDR3 length: 20 residues.

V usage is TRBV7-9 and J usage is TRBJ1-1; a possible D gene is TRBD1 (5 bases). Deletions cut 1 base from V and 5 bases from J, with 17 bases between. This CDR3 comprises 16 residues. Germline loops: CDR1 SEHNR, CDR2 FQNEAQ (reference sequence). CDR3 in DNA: TGTGCCAGCAGCTTAGTGGGACCTCTACTTGGGACTGAAGCTTTCTTT. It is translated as CASSLVGPLLGTEAFF.

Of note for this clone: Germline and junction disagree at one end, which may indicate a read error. CDR3 residues: CSVEGTGWSEAFF. The CDR3 DNA reads TGCAGCGTGGAAGGGACAGGGTGGTCGGAAGCTTTCTTT. The chain combines TRBV29-1 with TRBJ1-1; the match to TRBD1 covers 9 bases. The CDR3 extends over 13 amino acids. Germline V gene lookup returns CDR1 SQVTM and CDR2 ANQGSEA.

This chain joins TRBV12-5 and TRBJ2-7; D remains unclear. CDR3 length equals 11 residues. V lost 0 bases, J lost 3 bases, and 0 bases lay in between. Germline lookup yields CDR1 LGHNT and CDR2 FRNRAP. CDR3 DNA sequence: TGTGCTAGTGGTTTGGTCTACGAGCAGTACTTC. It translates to CASGLVYEQYF. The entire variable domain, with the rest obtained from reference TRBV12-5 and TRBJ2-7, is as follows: DARVTQTPRHKVTEMGQEVTMRCQPILGHNTVFWYRQTMMQGLELLAYFRNRAPLDDSGMPKDRFSAEMPDATLATLKIQPSEPRDSAVYFCASGLVYEQYFGPGTRLTVT.

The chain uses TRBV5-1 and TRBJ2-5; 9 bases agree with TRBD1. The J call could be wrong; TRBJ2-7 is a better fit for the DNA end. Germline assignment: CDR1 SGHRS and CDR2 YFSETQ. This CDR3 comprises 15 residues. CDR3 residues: CASSPGQGSRYEQYF. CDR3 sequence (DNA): TGCGCCAGCAGCCCGGGACAGGGTAGTAGGTACGAGCAGTACTTC.

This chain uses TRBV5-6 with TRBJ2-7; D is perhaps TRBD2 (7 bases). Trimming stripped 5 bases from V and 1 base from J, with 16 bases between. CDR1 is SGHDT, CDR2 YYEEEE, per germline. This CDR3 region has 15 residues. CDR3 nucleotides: TGTGCCAGCAGTCACCCGGGGGGCCGGTCCTACGAGCAGTACTTC. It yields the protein CASSHPGGRSYEQYF. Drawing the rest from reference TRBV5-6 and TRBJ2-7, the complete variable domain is DAGVTQSPTHLIKTRGQQVTLRCSPKSGHDTVSWYQQALGQGPQFIFQYYEEEERQRGNFPDRFSGHQFPNYSSELNVNALLLGDSALYLCASSHPGGRSYEQYFGPGTRLTVT.

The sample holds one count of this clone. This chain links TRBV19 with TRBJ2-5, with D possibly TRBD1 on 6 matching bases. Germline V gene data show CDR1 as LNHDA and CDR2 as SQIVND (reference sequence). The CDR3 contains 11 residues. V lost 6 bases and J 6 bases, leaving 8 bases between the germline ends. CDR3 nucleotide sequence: TGTGCCAGTAGGCAGGGGCAGACCCAGTACTTC. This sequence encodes CASRQGQTQYF.

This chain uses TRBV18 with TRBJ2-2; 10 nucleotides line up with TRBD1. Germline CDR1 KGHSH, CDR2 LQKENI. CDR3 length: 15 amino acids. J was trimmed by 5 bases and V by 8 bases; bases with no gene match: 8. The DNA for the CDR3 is TGTGCCAGCCGAACCGGGACAGGGGAGACCGGGGAGCTGTTTTTT. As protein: CASRTGTGETGELFF.

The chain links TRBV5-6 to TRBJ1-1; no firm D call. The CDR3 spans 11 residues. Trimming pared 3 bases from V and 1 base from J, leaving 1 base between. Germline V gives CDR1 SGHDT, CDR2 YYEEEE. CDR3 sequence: CASSWNTEAFF. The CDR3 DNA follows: TGTGCCAGCAGCTGGAACACTGAAGCTTTCTTT.

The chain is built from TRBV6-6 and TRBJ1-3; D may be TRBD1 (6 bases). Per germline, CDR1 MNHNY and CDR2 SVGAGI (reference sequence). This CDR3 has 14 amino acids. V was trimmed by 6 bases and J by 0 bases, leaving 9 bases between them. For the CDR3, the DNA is TGTGCCAGCAGCCTACAGGGCTCTGGAAACACCATATATTTT. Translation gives CASSLQGSGNTIYF.

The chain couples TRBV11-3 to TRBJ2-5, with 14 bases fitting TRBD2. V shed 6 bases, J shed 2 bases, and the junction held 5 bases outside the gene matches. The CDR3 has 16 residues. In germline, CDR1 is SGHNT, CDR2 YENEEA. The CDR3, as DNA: TGTGCCAGCAGTCCCGGACTAGCGGGGGGTCAAGAGACCCAGTACTTC. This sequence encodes CASSPGLAGGQETQYF.

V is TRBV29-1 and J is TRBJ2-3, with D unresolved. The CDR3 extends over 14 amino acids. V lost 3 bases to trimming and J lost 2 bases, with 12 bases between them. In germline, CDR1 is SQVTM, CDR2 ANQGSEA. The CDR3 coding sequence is TGCAGCGTTGAGGGTTTCCGCCCCACAGATACGCAGTATTTT. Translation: CSVEGFRPTDTQYF.

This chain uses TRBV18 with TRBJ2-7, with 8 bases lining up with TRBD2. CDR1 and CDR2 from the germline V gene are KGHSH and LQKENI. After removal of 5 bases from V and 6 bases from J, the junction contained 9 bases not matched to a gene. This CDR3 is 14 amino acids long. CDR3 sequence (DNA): TGTGCCAGCTCAGGGGAGGGACTAGTCTCCGAGCAGTACTTC. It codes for CASSGEGLVSEQYF. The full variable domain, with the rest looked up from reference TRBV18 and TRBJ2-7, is NAGVMQNPRHLVRRRGQEARLRCSPMKGHSHVYWYRQLPEEGLKFMVYLQKENIIDESGMPKERFSAEFPKEGPSILRIQQVVRGDSAAYFCASSGEGLVSEQYFGPGTRLTVT.

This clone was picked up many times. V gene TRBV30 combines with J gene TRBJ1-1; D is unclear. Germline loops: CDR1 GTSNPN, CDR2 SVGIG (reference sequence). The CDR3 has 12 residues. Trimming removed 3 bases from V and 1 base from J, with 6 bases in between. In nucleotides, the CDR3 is TGTGCCTGGAGCGTCAGGAACACTGAAGCTTTCTTT. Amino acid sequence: CAWSVRNTEAFF.

In DNA, the CDR3 is TGCAGCGTCCGGGACGGAAACCAAGAGACCCAGTACTTC. Translating gives CSVRDGNQETQYF. The J gene is TRBJ2-5, the V gene TRBV29-1; TRBD1 or TRBD2 may be the D gene (5 bases each). Germline values: CDR1 SQVTM, CDR2 ANQGSEA. This CDR3 contains 13 residues. V was pared by 6 bases and J by 0 bases, with 11 bases between.

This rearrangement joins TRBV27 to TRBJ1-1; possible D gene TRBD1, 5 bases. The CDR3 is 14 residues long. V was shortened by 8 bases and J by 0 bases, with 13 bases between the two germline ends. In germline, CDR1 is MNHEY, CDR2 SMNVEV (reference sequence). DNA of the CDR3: TGTGCCAGCCGGACCCAGGGCCTGAACACTGAAGCTTTCTTT. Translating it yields CASRTQGLNTEAFF.

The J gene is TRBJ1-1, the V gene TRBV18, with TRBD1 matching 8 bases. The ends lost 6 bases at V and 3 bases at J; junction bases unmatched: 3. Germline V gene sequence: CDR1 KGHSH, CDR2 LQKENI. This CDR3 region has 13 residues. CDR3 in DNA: TGTGCCAGCTCCTCACAGGGGGACACTGAAGCTTTCTTT. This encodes CASSSQGDTEAFF.

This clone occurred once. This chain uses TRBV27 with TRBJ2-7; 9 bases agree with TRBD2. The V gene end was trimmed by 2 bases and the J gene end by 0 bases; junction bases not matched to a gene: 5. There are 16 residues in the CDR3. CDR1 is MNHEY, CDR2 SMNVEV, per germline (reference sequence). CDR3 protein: CASSLKAGGVSYEQYF. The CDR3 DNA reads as TGTGCCAGCAGTTTAAAGGCGGGGGGGGTCTCCTACGAGCAGTACTTC.

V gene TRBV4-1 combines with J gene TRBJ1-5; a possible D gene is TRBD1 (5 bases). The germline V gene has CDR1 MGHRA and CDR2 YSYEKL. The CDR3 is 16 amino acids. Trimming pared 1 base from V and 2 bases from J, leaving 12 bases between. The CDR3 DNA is TGCGCCAGCAGCCAAGGCGGGACTGGGCGCAATCAGCCCCAGCATTTT. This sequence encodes CASSQGGTGRNQPQHF.

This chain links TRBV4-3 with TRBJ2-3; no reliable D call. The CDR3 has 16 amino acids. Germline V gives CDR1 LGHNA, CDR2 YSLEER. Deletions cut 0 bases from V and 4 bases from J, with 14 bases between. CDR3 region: CASSQDFTSAADTQYF. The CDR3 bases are TGCGCCAGCAGCCAAGATTTCACATCCGCGGCAGATACGCAGTATTTT.

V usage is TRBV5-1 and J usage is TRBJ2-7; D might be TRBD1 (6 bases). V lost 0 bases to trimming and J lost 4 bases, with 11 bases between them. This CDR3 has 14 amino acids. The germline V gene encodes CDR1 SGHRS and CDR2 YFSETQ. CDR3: CASSLDRAYYEQYF. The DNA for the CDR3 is TGCGCCAGCAGCTTGGACAGGGCCTATTACGAGCAGTACTTC.

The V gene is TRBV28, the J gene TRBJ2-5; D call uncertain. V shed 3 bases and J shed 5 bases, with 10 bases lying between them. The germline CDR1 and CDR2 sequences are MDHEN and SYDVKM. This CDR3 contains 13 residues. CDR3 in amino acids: CASSFRPAETQYF. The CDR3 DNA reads TGTGCCAGCAGTTTTCGACCCGCGGAGACCCAGTACTTC. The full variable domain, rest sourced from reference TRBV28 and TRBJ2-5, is DVKVTQSSRYLVKRTGEKVFLECVQDMDHENMFWYRQDPGLGLRLIYFSYDVKMKEKGDIPEGYSVSREKKERFSLILESASTNQTSMYLCASSFRPAETQYFGPGTRLLVL.

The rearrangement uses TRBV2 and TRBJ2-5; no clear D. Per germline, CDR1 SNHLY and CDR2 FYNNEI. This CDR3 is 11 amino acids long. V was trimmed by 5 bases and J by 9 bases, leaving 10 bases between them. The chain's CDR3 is CASSFYMAQYF. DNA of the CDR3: TGTGCCAGCAGTTTCTATATGGCCCAGTACTTC.

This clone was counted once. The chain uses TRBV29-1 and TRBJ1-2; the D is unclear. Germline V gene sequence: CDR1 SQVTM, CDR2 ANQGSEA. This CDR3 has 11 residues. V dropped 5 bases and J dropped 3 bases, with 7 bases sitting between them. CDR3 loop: CSVRRDYGYTF. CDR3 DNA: TGCAGCGTTAGGAGGGACTATGGCTACACCTTC.

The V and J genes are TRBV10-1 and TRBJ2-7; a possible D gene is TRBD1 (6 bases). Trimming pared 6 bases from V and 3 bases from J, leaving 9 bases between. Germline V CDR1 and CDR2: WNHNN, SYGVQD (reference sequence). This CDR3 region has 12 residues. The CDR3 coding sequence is TGCGCCAGCAGCCTACAGGGCTACGAGCAGTACTTC. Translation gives CASSLQGYEQYF.

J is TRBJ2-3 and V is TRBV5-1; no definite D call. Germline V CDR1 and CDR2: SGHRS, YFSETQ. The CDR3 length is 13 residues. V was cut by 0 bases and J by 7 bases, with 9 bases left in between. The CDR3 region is CASSLGPGNTQYF. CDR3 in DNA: TGCGCCAGCAGCTTGGGCCCCGGTAATACGCAGTATTTT.

CDR3 nucleotides: TGCGCCAGCACCGATGGCGGGGGGTCGGACGGCTACACCTTC. Its protein product is CASTDGGGSDGYTF. This chain links TRBV4-1 with TRBJ1-2; tentative D call: TRBD1 (5 bases). This CDR3 region has 14 residues. The V and J ends lost 7 bases and 8 bases respectively, with 20 bases between them. The germline gives CDR1 MGHRA, CDR2 YSYEKL.